Here is one T cell receptor (beta chain) with its context. These data come from a study of control samples from healthy donors and cancer patients. Sequenced by immunoSEQ multiplex PCR; TCRdb stores in-frame clones only, minus some. This table holds 60,000 to 70,000 clones, roughly 80% found once. The CDR3 covers 13 residues. V lost 5 bases and J lost 4; bases outside the gene matches: 4. Germline CDR1 reads SQVTM; CDR2 reads ANQGSEA. The chain is built from TRBV29-1 and TRBJ2-2; 7 positions agree with TRBD1. This clonotype was sampled from a woman aged 45-60 years with lung cancer. What was sequenced was PBMCs. In DNA form, the CDR3 reads TGCAGCGTTAGCAGGGGGACCACCGGGGAGCTGTTTTTT. It is translated as CSVSRGTTGELFF.